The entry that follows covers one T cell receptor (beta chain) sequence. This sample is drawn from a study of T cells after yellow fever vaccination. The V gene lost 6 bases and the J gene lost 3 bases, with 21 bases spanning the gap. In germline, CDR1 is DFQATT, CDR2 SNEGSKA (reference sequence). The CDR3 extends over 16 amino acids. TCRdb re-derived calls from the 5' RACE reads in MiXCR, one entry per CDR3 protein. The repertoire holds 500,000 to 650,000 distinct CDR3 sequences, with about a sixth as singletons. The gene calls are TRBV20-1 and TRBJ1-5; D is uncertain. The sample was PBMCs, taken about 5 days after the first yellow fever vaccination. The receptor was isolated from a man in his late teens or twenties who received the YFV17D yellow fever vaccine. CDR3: CSARLPGRNFNQPQHF. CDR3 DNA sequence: TGCAGTGCCCGCCTTCCTGGCAGAAACTTCAATCAGCCCCAGCATTTT.